This TCR beta chain was captured by sequencing in a study of CD8 T cells in Susac syndrome. An input of 0.5 to 1 ug of RNA was subjected to reverse transcription using random hexamers. TCRdb processed the immunoSEQ multiplex PCR reads anew with MiXCR; each CDR3 protein has one entry. This sample has 140,000 or so distinct CDR3 sequences, with 85% to 95% found just once. CDR3 length: 12 residues. After removal of 6 bases from V and 9 bases from J, the junction contained 5 bases not matched to a gene. Sequenced: CD4+ T cells from PBMCs. The chain has TRBV12-3 or TRBV12-4 and TRBJ2-1, with TRBD1 identical over 7 bases. The clonotype originates from a human donor with multiple sclerosis. Here the CDR3 reads CASSYDRVEQFF. CDR3 bases: TGTGCCAGCAGCTATGACAGGGTTGAGCAGTTCTTC.